This T cell receptor beta chain appears in the sequencing data of a study of monozygotic twins with inflammatory bowel disease. The study's findings and limits: Added variability in patient repertoires may stem from differing immunosuppressive treatments.

A total RNA quantity of 3500 ng went into each TCR library. TCRdb reanalyzed the 5' RACE reads and collapses them to one entry per CDR3 protein, without DNA. This listing includes over 110,000 distinct CDR3 sequences. Whole-blood RNA isolation (total RNA) proceeded without T cell sorting. Points on this clonotype: Its specificity is not known.

The CDR3 runs 15 residues. CDR1 and CDR2 (germline): SEHNR, FQNEAQ (reference sequence). This clonotype was sampled from a human donor with ulcerative colitis or Crohn's disease, or a healthy co-twin of an affected twin (not recorded which). Sequencing input: blood. This rearrangement joins TRBV7-9 to TRBJ2-2; the D gene TCRdb calls, TRBD1, cannot be checked with no DNA. CDR3 sequence: CASSTIQGAAGELFF. Together with reference TRBV7-9 and TRBJ2-2, the CDR3 gives the full variable domain: DTGVSQNPRHKITKRGQNVTFRCDPISEHNRLYWYRQTLGQGPEFLTYFQNEAQLEKSRLLSDRFSAERPKGSFSTLEIQRTEQGDSAMYLCASSTIQGAAGELFFGEGSRLTVL.